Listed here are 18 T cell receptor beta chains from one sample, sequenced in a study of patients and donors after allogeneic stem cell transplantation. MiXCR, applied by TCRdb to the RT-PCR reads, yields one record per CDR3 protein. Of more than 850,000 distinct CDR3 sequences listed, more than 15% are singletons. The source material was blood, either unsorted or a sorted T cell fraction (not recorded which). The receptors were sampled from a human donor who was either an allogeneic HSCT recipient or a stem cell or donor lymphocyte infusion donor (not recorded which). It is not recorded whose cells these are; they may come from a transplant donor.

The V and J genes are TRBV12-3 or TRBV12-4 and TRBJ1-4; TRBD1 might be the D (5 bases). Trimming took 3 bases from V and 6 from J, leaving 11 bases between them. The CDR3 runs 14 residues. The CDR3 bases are TGTGCCAGCAGTTTTGGGGCGGGCGATGAAAAACTGTTTTTT. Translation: CASSFGAGDEKLFF.

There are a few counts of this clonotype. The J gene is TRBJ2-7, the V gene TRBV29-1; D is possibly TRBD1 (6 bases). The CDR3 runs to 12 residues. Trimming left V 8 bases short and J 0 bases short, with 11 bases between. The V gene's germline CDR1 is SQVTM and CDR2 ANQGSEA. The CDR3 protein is CSSRDNSYEQYF. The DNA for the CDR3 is TGCAGCTCTCGGGACAACTCCTACGAGCAGTACTTC.

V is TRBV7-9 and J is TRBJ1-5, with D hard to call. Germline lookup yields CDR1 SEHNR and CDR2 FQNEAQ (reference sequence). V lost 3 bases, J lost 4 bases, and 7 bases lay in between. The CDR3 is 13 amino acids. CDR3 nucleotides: TGTGCCAGCAGCTTTTCACATAATCAGCCCCAGCATTTT. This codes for CASSFSHNQPQHF.

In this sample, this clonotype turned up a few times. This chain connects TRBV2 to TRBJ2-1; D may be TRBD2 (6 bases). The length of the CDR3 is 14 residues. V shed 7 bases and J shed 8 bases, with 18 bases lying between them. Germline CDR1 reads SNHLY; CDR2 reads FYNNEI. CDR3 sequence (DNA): TGTGCCAGCACACCAGCGGGTACCACACATGAGCAGTTCTTC. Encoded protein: CASTPAGTTHEQFF.

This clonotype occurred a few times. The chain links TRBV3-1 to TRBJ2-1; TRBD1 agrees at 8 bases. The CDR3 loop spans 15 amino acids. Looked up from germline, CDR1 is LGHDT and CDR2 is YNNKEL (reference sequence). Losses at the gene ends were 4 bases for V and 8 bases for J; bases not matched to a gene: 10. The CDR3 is CASSRGRTGLDEQFF. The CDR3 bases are TGTGCCAGCAGCCGGGGCCGGACAGGGTTGGATGAGCAGTTCTTC.

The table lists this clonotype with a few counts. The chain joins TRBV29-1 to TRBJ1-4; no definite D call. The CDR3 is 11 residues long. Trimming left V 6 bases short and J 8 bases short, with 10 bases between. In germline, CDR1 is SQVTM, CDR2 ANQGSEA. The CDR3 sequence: CSVNAEEKLFF. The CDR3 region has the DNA TGCAGCGTGAATGCGGAGGAAAAACTGTTTTTT.

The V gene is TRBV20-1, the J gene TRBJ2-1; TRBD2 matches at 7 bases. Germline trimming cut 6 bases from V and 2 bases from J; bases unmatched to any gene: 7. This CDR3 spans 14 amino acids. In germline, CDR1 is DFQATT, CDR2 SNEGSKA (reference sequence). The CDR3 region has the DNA TGCAGTGCCAAAGGCGGGGGTGCCTACAATGAGCAGTTCTTC. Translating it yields CSAKGGGAYNEQFF.

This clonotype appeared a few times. CDR3 coding DNA: TGTGCCATCCGCCTGGGACAGCCCGACACCGGGGAGCTGTTTTTT. It is translated as CAIRLGQPDTGELFF. The rearrangement links TRBV10-3 to TRBJ2-2; TRBD1 matches 7 bases. Germline CDR1 ENHRY, CDR2 SYGVKD. The length of the CDR3 is 15 residues. V lost 8 bases to trimming and J lost 3 bases; unmatched junction nucleotides: 9.

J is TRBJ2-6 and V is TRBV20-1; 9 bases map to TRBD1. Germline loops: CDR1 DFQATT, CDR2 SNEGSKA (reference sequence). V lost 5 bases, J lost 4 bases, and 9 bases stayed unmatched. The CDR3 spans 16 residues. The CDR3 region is CSAQGNRGPGANVLTF. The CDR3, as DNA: TGCAGTGCTCAGGGTAACAGGGGGCCCGGGGCCAACGTCCTGACTTTC.

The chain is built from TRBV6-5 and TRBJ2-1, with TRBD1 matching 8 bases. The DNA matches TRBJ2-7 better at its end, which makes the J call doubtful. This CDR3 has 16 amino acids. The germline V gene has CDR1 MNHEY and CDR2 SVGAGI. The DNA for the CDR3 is TGTGCCAGCAGTTCCCCGGGACAGGTGTGGTACAATGAGCAGTACTTC. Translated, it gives CASSSPGQVWYNEQYF.

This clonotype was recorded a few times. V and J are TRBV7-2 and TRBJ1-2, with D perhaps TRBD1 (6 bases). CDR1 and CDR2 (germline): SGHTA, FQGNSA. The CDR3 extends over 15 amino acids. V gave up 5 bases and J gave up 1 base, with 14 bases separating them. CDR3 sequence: CASSPAWTVNYGYTF. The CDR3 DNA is TGTGCCAGCAGCCCAGCCTGGACAGTTAACTATGGCTACACCTTC.

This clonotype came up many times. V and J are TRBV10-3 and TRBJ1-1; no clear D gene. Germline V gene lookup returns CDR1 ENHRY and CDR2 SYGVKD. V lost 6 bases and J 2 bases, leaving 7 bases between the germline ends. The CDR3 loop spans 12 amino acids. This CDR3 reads CAIRAINTEAFF. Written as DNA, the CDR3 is TGTGCCATCAGGGCGATAAACACTGAAGCTTTCTTT.

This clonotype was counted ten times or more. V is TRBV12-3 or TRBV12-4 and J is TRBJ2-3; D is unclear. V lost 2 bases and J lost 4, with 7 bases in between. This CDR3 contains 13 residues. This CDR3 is CASSLFRADTQYF. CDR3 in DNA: TGTGCCAGCAGTTTATTTAGGGCAGATACGCAGTATTTT.

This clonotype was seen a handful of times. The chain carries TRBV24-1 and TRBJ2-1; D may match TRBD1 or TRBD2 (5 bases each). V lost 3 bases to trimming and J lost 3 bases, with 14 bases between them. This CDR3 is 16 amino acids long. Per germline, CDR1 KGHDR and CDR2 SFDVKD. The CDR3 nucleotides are TGTGCCACCAGTGATGGGGGTCGCGACTACTACAATGAGCAGTTCTTC. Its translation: CATSDGGRDYYNEQFF.

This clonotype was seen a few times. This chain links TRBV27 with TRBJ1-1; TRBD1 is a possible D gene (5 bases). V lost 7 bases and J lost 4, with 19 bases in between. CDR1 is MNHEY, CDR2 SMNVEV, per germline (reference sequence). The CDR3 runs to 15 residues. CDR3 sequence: CASTFRGTWGTEAFF. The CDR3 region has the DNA TGTGCCAGCACCTTCCGGGGGACCTGGGGCACTGAAGCTTTCTTT.

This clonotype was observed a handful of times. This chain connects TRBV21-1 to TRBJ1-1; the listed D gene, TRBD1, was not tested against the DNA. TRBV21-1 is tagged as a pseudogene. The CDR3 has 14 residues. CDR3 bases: TGTGCCAGCGGTGGGGCCACCCGGGACACTGAAGCTTTCTTT. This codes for CASGGATRDTEAFF.

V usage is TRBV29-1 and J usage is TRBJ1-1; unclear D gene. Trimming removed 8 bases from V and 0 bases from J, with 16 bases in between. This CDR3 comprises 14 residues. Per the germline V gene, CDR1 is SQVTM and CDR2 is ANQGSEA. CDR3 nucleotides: TGCAGCATGAAGCTCGGCCGGATGAACACTGAAGCTTTCTTT. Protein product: CSMKLGRMNTEAFF.

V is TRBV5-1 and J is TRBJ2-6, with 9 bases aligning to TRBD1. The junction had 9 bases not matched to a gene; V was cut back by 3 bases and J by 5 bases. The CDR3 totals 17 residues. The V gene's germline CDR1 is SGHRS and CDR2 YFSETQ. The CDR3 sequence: CASSSSGQGVWANVLTF. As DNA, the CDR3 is TGCGCCAGCAGCTCCTCGGGACAGGGAGTCTGGGCCAACGTCCTGACTTTC.